This record concerns one TCR beta chain sequence. In terms of origin and age, donors were healthy Caucasian individuals from Russia aged about 6 to 90. Total RNA amounts of at least 6 micrograms were extracted per sample. The entry originates in a study of blood T cells in healthy people across ages. A second PCR of 7 to 11 cycles used a sample-barcoded 5' primer and a J-beta primer mix. Each cDNA molecule, via a template-switch adaptor with 12 random nucleotides, was tagged. One entry per CDR3 protein results from TCRdb running MiXCR on the 5' RACE reads. This repertoire shows 730,000 or so distinct CDR3 sequences, around 46% found once; its top ten account for 20% to 25%. This CDR3 spans 13 amino acids. The V gene's germline CDR1 is SGHVS and CDR2 FQNEAQ. V shed 6 bases and J 6 bases; nucleotides not matched to a gene: 8.

The sequencing sample was made of blood. The chain links TRBV7-8 to TRBJ2-7, with 7 bases identical to TRBD1. The TCR originated in a woman in her fifties or sixties in good health. In DNA, the CDR3 is TGTGCCAGCAGGCCCGACAGGGTCGGCGAGCAGTACTTC. Residues: CASRPDRVGEQYF.